Each of the 22 T cell receptor beta chains below was sequenced from the same sample in a study of T cell repertoires in cytomegalovirus infection. TCRdb re-analysed the reads in MiXCR, keeping a single row per CDR3 protein. The table includes more than 250,000 distinct CDR3 sequences, 20% to 25% detected once. The antigens for these receptors are not known. Sequencing used cultured PBMCs, obtained from culture after CMV antigen stimulation. The source of these receptors is a human donor in good health (CMV status not recorded). Some clones in this sample may be carry-over from other donors' samples.

In this sample, this clonotype turned up once. The V and J genes are TRBV7-9 and TRBJ2-7; 11 bases line up with TRBD2. After removal of 6 bases from V and 0 bases from J, the junction contained 7 bases not matched to a gene. The CDR3 covers 16 residues. The germline V gene encodes CDR1 SEHNR and CDR2 FQNEAQ (reference sequence). CDR3 sequence: CASRRGTSGPSYEQYF. CDR3 bases: TGTGCCAGCAGGCGGGGGACTAGCGGCCCCTCCTACGAGCAGTACTTC.

The V gene is TRBV27, the J gene TRBJ2-7, with 7 bases that match TRBD1. The V and J ends lost 5 bases and 0 bases, in that order; junction bases with no gene match: 10. This CDR3 is 16 amino acids long. CDR1 and CDR2 (germline): MNHEY, SMNVEV (reference sequence). CDR3 in amino acids: CASSPYHDRASYEQYF. The DNA of the CDR3 is TGTGCCAGCAGTCCCTACCATGACAGGGCCTCCTACGAGCAGTACTTC.

The chain joins TRBV4-2 to TRBJ2-2, with D perhaps TRBD1 or TRBD2 (5 bases each). V was trimmed by 4 bases and J by 4 bases, leaving 13 bases between them. The length of the CDR3 is 15 residues. CDR1 is LGHNA and CDR2 is YNFKEQ in the germline V gene. The DNA of the CDR3 is TGTGCCAGCAGCCCGAGGGCCAGGGCCACCGGGGAGCTGTTTTTT. Protein: CASSPRARATGELFF.

To note about this clonotype: At one end the junction does not follow the germline gene, possibly because of a read error. The gene calls are TRBV7-2 and TRBJ2-4; 11 bases agree with TRBD2. Germline V gene lookup returns CDR1 SGHTA and CDR2 FQGNSA. CDR3 length: 20 amino acids. CDR3 bases: TGTGCCAGCAGCTTAGCTCCTGTAGCGGGAGGGAAGGGGGCCAAAAACATTCAGTCCTTC. Its translation: CASSLAPVAGGKGAKNIQSF.

The CDR3 here is CASSLPLGTQYF. The CDR3 DNA is TGTGCCAGCAGTTTACCTTTGGGTACGCAGTATTTT. V gene TRBV27 combines with J gene TRBJ2-3; D is uncertain. The CDR3 has 12 residues. The V gene's germline CDR1 is MNHEY and CDR2 SMNVEV (reference sequence). Trimming took 2 bases from V and 8 from J, leaving 8 bases between them.

This clonotype showed up just a few times. This chain joins TRBV27 and TRBJ2-1; TRBD2 agrees at 7 bases. The V gene end was trimmed by 6 bases and the J gene end by 3 bases; junction bases not matched to a gene: 8. Germline lookup yields CDR1 MNHEY and CDR2 SMNVEV (reference sequence). CDR3 length equals 15 residues. CDR3 nucleotides: TGTGCCAGCAGACTGAATCGGGACTACTACAATGAGCAGTTCTTC. Amino acids: CASRLNRDYYNEQFF.

CDR3 nucleotide sequence: TGTGCCAGCAGCTTGGAAGGGAGTGCCAATCAGCCCCAGCATTTT. This translates into CASSLEGSANQPQHF. This chain uses TRBV7-9 with TRBJ1-5, with unresolved D. CDR3 length: 15 amino acids. Germline V gene data show CDR1 as SEHNR and CDR2 as FQNEAQ (reference sequence). V lost 3 bases to trimming and J lost 3 bases, with 12 bases between them.

CDR3 nucleotides: TGTGCCAGTACTCTACTAGCGGGAGTTGGGACAGATACGCAGTATTTT. Translation gives CASTLLAGVGTDTQYF. The chain employs TRBV19 and TRBJ2-3, with 11 bases matching TRBD2. CDR3 length: 16 amino acids. CDR1 is LNHDA and CDR2 is SQIVND in the germline V gene (reference sequence). V shed 7 bases, J shed 3 bases, and the junction held 9 bases outside the gene matches.

The chain carries TRBV6-5 and TRBJ1-1; possible D gene TRBD1, 5 bases. The V end lost 2 bases, the J end lost 5 bases, and 15 bases lay between the germline ends. This CDR3 is built from 15 residues. The germline CDR1 and CDR2 sequences are MNHEY and SVGAGI. CDR3 sequence: CASSYRTGTRTEAFF. CDR3 bases: TGTGCCAGCAGTTACCGTACCGGGACGAGGACTGAAGCTTTCTTT.

The rearrangement uses TRBV6-2 or TRBV6-3 and TRBJ1-5; a possible D gene is TRBD1 (6 bases). This CDR3 has 15 residues. The ends were cut back, 5 bases at V and 3 bases at J, with 14 bases in the middle. Germline-derived CDR1 and CDR2 are MNHEY and SVGEGT. In DNA form, the CDR3 reads TGTGCCAGCAGTGAGGGGGGAGGATTCAATCAGCCCCAGCATTTT. Its translation: CASSEGGGFNQPQHF.

The chain joins TRBV27 to TRBJ2-7, with D possibly matching TRBD1 (6 bases). Deletions cut 7 bases from V and 4 bases from J, with 11 bases between. CDR1 and CDR2 from the germline V gene are MNHEY and SMNVEV (reference sequence). CDR3 length equals 12 residues. CDR3 sequence reads: CASKGVQYEQYF. Here the CDR3 DNA reads TGTGCCAGCAAGGGGGTTCAGTACGAGCAGTACTTC.

V and J are TRBV4-3 and TRBJ1-2; 10 positions match TRBD1. Germline V gene sequence: CDR1 LGHNA, CDR2 YSLEER. Trimming at V came to 1 base and at J to 4 bases, leaving 12 bases not matched to a gene. This CDR3 has 18 amino acids. The CDR3 loop reads CASSQGGTGVLRFYGYTF. The CDR3 DNA follows: TGCGCCAGCAGCCAAGGAGGGACAGGGGTCTTAAGATTCTATGGCTACACCTTC.

The J gene is TRBJ1-1, the V gene TRBV4-1, with D tentatively TRBD1 (6 bases). The CDR3 extends over 14 amino acids. Trimming stripped 1 base from V and 6 bases from J, with 12 bases between. Per the germline V gene, CDR1 is MGHRA and CDR2 is YSYEKL. The CDR3 is CASSQVSGASEAFF. The CDR3, as DNA: TGCGCCAGCAGCCAAGTTTCGGGGGCCTCTGAAGCTTTCTTT.

The rearrangement joins TRBV10-3 to TRBJ1-1, with 7 nucleotides matching TRBD1. Germline loops: CDR1 ENHRY, CDR2 SYGVKD. This CDR3 has 15 residues. The V gene end was trimmed by 6 bases and the J gene end by 0 bases; junction bases not matched to a gene: 7. The CDR3 loop is CAISPGTAVNTEAFF. DNA for the CDR3: TGTGCCATCAGCCCTGGGACAGCTGTGAACACTGAAGCTTTCTTT.

This clonotype came up many times. The CDR3 loop reads CASSFRLAGDTQYF. DNA of the CDR3: TGTGCCAGCAGCTTTAGACTAGCGGGGGATACGCAGTATTTT. The genes are TRBV7-2 and TRBJ2-3, with 11 bases aligning to TRBD2. V was clipped by 3 bases and J by 6 bases; unmatched bases: 2. The CDR3 loop spans 14 amino acids. Per the germline V gene, CDR1 is SGHTA and CDR2 is FQGNSA.

This clonotype is medium-sized in the sample. The chain recombines TRBV7-9 with TRBJ1-1, with D uncertain. The CDR3 covers 14 residues. V was cut by 1 base and J by 1 base, with 7 bases left in between. Per the germline V gene, CDR1 is SEHNR and CDR2 is FQNEAQ (reference sequence). CDR3 residues: CASSLGQRNTEAFF. The CDR3 DNA reads TGTGCCAGCAGCTTAGGCCAACGGAACACTGAAGCTTTCTTT.

J is TRBJ2-1 and V is TRBV7-7; 7 bases are a match to TRBD2. CDR1 SSHAT and CDR2 FNYEAQ come from the germline V gene (reference sequence). This CDR3 has 17 residues. V shed 3 bases and J 2 bases; nucleotides not matched to a gene: 10. The CDR3 region has the DNA TGTGCCAGCAGCTTGCGGGGCGGGAGCATCCCCTACAATGAGCAGTTCTTC. Amino acid sequence: CASSLRGGSIPYNEQFF.

This chain links TRBV12-3 or TRBV12-4 with TRBJ2-1; D gene ambiguous. The CDR3 extends over 14 amino acids. V dropped 6 bases and J dropped 1 base, with 10 bases sitting between them. DNA for the CDR3: TGTGCCAGCAGGCTAGAAGGGTCCTACAATGAGCAGTTCTTC. Protein product: CASRLEGSYNEQFF.

The chain joins TRBV9 to TRBJ2-5; D unresolved. Trimming left V 0 bases short and J 5 bases short, with 5 bases between. The CDR3 consists of 12 residues. Germline CDR1 is SGDLS and CDR2 is YYNGEE. CDR3 sequence: CASSVETETQYF. For the CDR3, the DNA is TGTGCCAGCAGCGTAGAGACCGAGACCCAGTACTTC. Combining the CDR3 with reference TRBV9 and TRBJ2-5 gives the whole variable domain DSGVTQTPKHLITATGQRVTLRCSPRSGDLSVYWYQQSLDQGLQFLIQYYNGEERAKGNILERFSAQQFPDLHSELNLSSLELGDSALYFCASSVETETQYFGPGTRLLVL.

This clonotype was observed many times. V and J are TRBV7-3 and TRBJ2-3; D gene uncertain. Germline assignment: CDR1 SGHTA and CDR2 FQGTGA. This CDR3 is built from 15 residues. Deletions cut 2 bases from V and 2 bases from J, with 11 bases between. CDR3 sequence (DNA): TGTGCCAGCAGCTTATCCGGGTTTACCACAGATACGCAGTATTTT. It encodes CASSLSGFTTDTQYF.

This clonotype was observed a few times. This sequence joins TRBV12-3 or TRBV12-4 and TRBJ2-5; 7 bases agree with TRBD1. J lost 1 base, V lost 6 bases, and 5 bases had no gene match. This CDR3 is built from 14 residues. In DNA, the CDR3 is TGTGCCAGCAGACTTGGGACAGTCCAAGAGACCCAGTACTTC. This codes for CASRLGTVQETQYF.

This chain links TRBV5-3 with TRBJ2-7; D perhaps matches TRBD2 (5 bases). TRBV5-3 is recorded as an ORF, its role being uncertain. Trimming pared 8 bases from V and 2 bases from J, leaving 14 bases between. The CDR3 has 13 residues. DNA for the CDR3: TGTGCCAGCAGCAGCGGCGGACCCTACGAGCAGTACTTC. This sequence encodes CASSSGGPYEQYF.